Each of the 2 T cell receptor beta chains below was sequenced from the same sample in a study of cytomegalovirus exposure and HLA in healthy donors. The study ran its PCR with 60 Vbeta and 13 Jbeta primers. Profiled with immunoSEQ multiplex PCR; TCRdb holds only in-frame clones, not every one. The sample lists some 110,000 clones, 70% to 80% occurring once. Sample: PBMCs. The receptors stem from a woman younger than 30 in good health and CMV-seropositive.

The rearrangement joins TRBV7-9 to TRBJ2-7; 7 bases are shared with TRBD2. CDR3 size: 18 residues. V was clipped by 5 bases and J by 3 bases; unmatched bases: 19. Per germline, CDR1 SEHNR and CDR2 FQNEAQ (reference sequence). CDR3 sequence: CASSPATSWGSRYYEQYF. The CDR3, as DNA: TGTGCCAGCAGCCCCGCGACTAGCTGGGGGAGTCGATACTACGAGCAGTACTTC. Combining the CDR3 with reference TRBV7-9 and TRBJ2-7 gives the whole variable domain DTGVSQNPRHKITKRGQNVTFRCDPISEHNRLYWYRQTLGQGPEFLTYFQNEAQLEKSRLLSDRFSAERPKGSFSTLEIQRTEQGDSAMYLCASSPATSWGSRYYEQYFGPGTRLTVT.

The rearrangement links TRBV14 to TRBJ2-4; 9 nucleotides align to TRBD1. The CDR3 has 17 residues. The ends lost 0 bases at V and 7 bases at J; junction bases unmatched: 10. The V gene's germline CDR1 is SGHDN and CDR2 FVKESK. The CDR3: CASSQDEPGQGRNIQYF. For the CDR3, the DNA is TGTGCCAGCAGCCAAGATGAGCCGGGACAGGGTCGGAACATTCAGTACTTC.